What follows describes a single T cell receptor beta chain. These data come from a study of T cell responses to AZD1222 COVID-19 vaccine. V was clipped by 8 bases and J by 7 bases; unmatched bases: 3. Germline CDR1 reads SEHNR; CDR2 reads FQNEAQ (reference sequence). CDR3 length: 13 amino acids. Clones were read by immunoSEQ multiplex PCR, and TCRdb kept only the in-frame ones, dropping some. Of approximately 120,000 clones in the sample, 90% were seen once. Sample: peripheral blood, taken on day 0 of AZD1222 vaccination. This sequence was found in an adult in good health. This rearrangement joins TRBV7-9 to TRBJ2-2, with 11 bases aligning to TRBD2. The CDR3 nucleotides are TGTGCCAGCCCTAGCGGGAGGAGCGGGGAGCTGTTTTTT. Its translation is CASPSGRSGELFF.